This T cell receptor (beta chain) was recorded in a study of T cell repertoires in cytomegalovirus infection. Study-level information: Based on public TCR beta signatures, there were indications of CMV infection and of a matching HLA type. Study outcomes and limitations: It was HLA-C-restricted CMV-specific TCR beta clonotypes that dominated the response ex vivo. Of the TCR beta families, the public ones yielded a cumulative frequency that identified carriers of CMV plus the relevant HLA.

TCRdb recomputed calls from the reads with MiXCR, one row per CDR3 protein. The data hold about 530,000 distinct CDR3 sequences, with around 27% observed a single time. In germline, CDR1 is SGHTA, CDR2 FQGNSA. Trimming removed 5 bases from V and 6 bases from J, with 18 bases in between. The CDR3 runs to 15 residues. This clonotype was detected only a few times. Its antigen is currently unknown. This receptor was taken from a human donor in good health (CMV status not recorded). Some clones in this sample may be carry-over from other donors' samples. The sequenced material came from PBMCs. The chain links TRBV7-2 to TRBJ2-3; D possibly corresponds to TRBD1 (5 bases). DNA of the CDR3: TGTGCCAGCAGCGTCCAATCATCTGGGGCGGATACGCAGTATTTT. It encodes CASSVQSSGADTQYF.